Listed here are 30 T cell receptor beta chains from one sample, sequenced in a study of beta chain features in type 1 diabetes. Study outcomes and limitations: The study found moderately but significantly shorter TCRB CDR3s in all four CD4+ subsets of Type 1 diabetes patients.

For these TCRs, the target antigens are not known. Investigators reverse transcribed all isolated RNA, so they sequenced expressed TCRB transcripts. Sequenced by immunoSEQ multiplex PCR; TCRdb stores in-frame clones only, minus some. The sample consists of hundreds of thousands of clones, 13% of them appearing once. The specimen was naive CD4+ T cells from blood. The receptors come from a young man with type 1 diabetes.

The rearrangement joins TRBV19 to TRBJ1-1, with D uncertain. Germline V CDR1 and CDR2: LNHDA, SQIVND (reference sequence). The CDR3 length is 14 residues. Trimming pared 0 bases from V and 6 bases from J, leaving 11 bases between. The CDR3, as DNA: TGTGCCAGTAGTATAGATCGGGGTTTTGCTGAAGCTTTCTTT. It translates to CASSIDRGFAEAFF.

The V and J genes are TRBV9 and TRBJ2-3; D gene ambiguous. The V and J ends lost 8 bases and 0 bases respectively, with 10 bases between them. Per the germline V gene, CDR1 is SGDLS and CDR2 is YYNGEE. CDR3 length: 13 amino acids. The CDR3 reads CASGGPSTDTQYF. The CDR3 DNA reads as TGTGCCAGTGGCGGACCCAGCACAGATACGCAGTATTTT.

This sequence joins TRBV5-6 and TRBJ1-2, with D maybe TRBD1 (6 bases). CDR1 is SGHDT, CDR2 YYEEEE, per germline. Trimming took off 3 bases at V and 4 bases at J, with 16 bases between the two ends. The length of the CDR3 is 15 residues. CDR3: CASSWGTQGGYGYTF. CDR3 DNA sequence: TGTGCCAGCAGCTGGGGAACACAGGGAGGCTATGGCTACACCTTC.

This clone has more than one count but fewer than ten. This chain joins TRBV18 and TRBJ1-1; D is uncertain. Germline V gene lookup returns CDR1 KGHSH and CDR2 LQKENI. V lost 3 bases, J lost 0 bases, and 8 bases lay in between. The CDR3 runs 14 residues. The CDR3 coding sequence is TGTGCCAGCTCACCCGCGACCATGAACACTGAAGCTTTCTTT. This translates into CASSPATMNTEAFF.

CDR3 protein: CSVGATGGSTEAFF. The CDR3 nucleotides read TGCAGCGTTGGCGCGACAGGGGGATCCACTGAAGCTTTCTTT. The chain uses TRBV29-1 and TRBJ1-1; TRBD1 aligns across 9 bases. CDR3 length: 14 amino acids. The trim removed 4 bases at V and 4 bases at J, leaving 7 bases unmatched. Germline V gives CDR1 SQVTM, CDR2 ANQGSEA.

In nucleotides, the CDR3 is TGTGCCTCAAGGGGACAGGGAAACACTGAAGCTTTCTTT. Its translation is CASRGQGNTEAFF. The chain links TRBV30 to TRBJ1-1; TRBD1 matches at 9 bases. Losses at the gene ends were 7 bases for V and 2 bases for J; bases not matched to a gene: 5. Germline V gene data show CDR1 as GTSNPN and CDR2 as SVGIG (reference sequence). This CDR3 spans 13 amino acids.

Only a few counts were recorded for this clone. The J gene is TRBJ1-5, the V gene TRBV6-6; perhaps TRBD1 as D (6 bases). Germline CDR1 and CDR2: MNHNY and SVGAGI (reference sequence). V was trimmed by 8 bases and J by 0 bases, leaving 11 bases between them. The CDR3 loop spans 14 amino acids. CDR3 DNA sequence: TGTGCCAGCCTCAGGGGTGGTAGCAATCAGCCCCAGCATTTT. Translation: CASLRGGSNQPQHF.

This chain uses TRBV27 with TRBJ1-3; a weak D match, TRBD1 (6 bases). From germline, CDR1 is MNHEY and CDR2 SMNVEV (reference sequence). V was cut by 5 bases and J by 0 bases, with 14 bases left in between. This CDR3 has 16 amino acids. The CDR3 nucleotides are TGTGCCAGCAGTCGAGTTCCGACAGGCTCTGGAAACACCATATATTTT. Translated, it gives CASSRVPTGSGNTIYF.

This clone turned up a few times. V is TRBV10-3 and J is TRBJ2-3; D possibly corresponds to TRBD1 (5 bases). Germline V CDR1 and CDR2: ENHRY, SYGVKD. The CDR3 consists of 14 residues. The ends were cut back, 7 bases at V and 1 base at J, with 12 bases in the middle. The CDR3: CAINNRIGTDTQYF. DNA for the CDR3: TGTGCCATCAACAACAGGATAGGCACAGATACGCAGTATTTT.

A few counts support this clone. V is TRBV19 and J is TRBJ1-5, with D possibly matching TRBD1 (6 bases). Per the germline V gene, CDR1 is LNHDA and CDR2 is SQIVND (reference sequence). There are 15 residues in the CDR3. V dropped 10 bases and J dropped 0 bases, with 16 bases sitting between them. This CDR3 is CATQPGGASNQPQHF. The CDR3 region has the DNA TGTGCCACACAACCGGGGGGGGCTAGCAATCAGCCCCAGCATTTT.

This clone appeared a few times. The chain recombines TRBV7-9 with TRBJ1-1, with 12 bases lining up with TRBD1. CDR3 length: 14 amino acids. CDR1 and CDR2 (germline): SEHNR, FQNEAQ (reference sequence). J lost 6 bases, V lost 5 bases, and 4 bases had no gene match. Here the CDR3 DNA reads TGTGCCAGCAGCATGGGACAGGGGGCCGCTGAAGCTTTCTTT. It specifies CASSMGQGAAEAFF.

V usage is TRBV6-5 and J usage is TRBJ1-1; D is possibly TRBD1 (5 bases). The V end lost 6 bases, the J end lost 0 bases, and 11 bases lay between the germline ends. The CDR3 sequence is 14 residues long. The germline gives CDR1 MNHEY, CDR2 SVGAGI. CDR3 in amino acids: CASSSSTVNTEAFF. The DNA of the CDR3 is TGTGCCAGCAGCTCCTCGACAGTGAACACTGAAGCTTTCTTT.

This rearrangement joins TRBV9 to TRBJ2-7; 12 nucleotides match TRBD2. The J segment lost 0 bases and the V segment lost 4 bases, leaving 8 bases of the junction unmatched. Germline CDR1 SGDLS, CDR2 YYNGEE. The CDR3 loop spans 17 amino acids. In DNA form, the CDR3 reads TGTGCCAGCAGCCCCCGTCCGGGACTAGCGGGCTCCTACGAGCAGTACTTC. This translates into CASSPRPGLAGSYEQYF.

This rearrangement joins TRBV30 to TRBJ2-5; 10 bases fit TRBD1. The CDR3 loop spans 13 amino acids. Trimming removed 2 bases from V and 8 bases from J; junction bases left unmatched: 5. Looked up from germline, CDR1 is GTSNPN and CDR2 is SVGIG (reference sequence). This chain's CDR3 is CAWSSGQGFTQYF. CDR3 DNA: TGTGCCTGGAGTTCGGGACAGGGGTTTACCCAGTACTTC. The variable domain in full, completed from reference TRBV30 and TRBJ2-5, reads SQTIHQWPATLVQPVGSPLSLECTVEGTSNPNLYWYRQAAGRGLQLLFYSVGIGQISSEVPQNLSASRPQDRQFILSSKKLLLSDSGFYLCAWSSGQGFTQYFGPGTRLLVL.

The rearrangement uses TRBV18 and TRBJ2-5, with 8 bases aligning to TRBD1. The junction had 7 bases not matched to a gene; V was cut back by 2 bases and J by 5 bases. CDR3 length: 15 residues. Germline V lookup: CDR1 KGHSH, CDR2 LQKENI. Written as DNA, the CDR3 is TGTGCCAGCTCACCAGGAACGGACAGGGTGGAGACCCAGTACTTC. The encoded protein is CASSPGTDRVETQYF.

The chain joins TRBV4-1 to TRBJ1-5, with D hard to call. CDR3 length equals 16 residues. Trimming cost V 1 base and J 1 base, with 11 bases left between them. Germline loops: CDR1 MGHRA, CDR2 YSYEKL. The CDR3 here is CASSQGILKSNQPQHF. As DNA, the CDR3 is TGCGCCAGCAGCCAAGGCATACTAAAGAGCAATCAGCCCCAGCATTTT.

CDR3 sequence: CASSIWTSGGRDEQFF. The CDR3 bases are TGTGCCAGCAGCATATGGACTAGCGGGGGTCGGGATGAGCAGTTCTTC. The genes are TRBV5-4 and TRBJ2-1, with 13 bases matching TRBD2. V was clipped by 4 bases and J by 8 bases; unmatched bases: 9. The germline V gene encodes CDR1 SGHNT and CDR2 YYREEE (reference sequence). The CDR3 consists of 16 residues. Filled out from reference TRBV5-4 and TRBJ2-1, the complete variable domain reads ETGVTQSPTHLIKTRGQQVTLRCSSQSGHNTVSWYQQALGQGPQFIFQYYREEENGRGNFPPRFSGLQFPNYSSELNVNALELDDSALYLCASSIWTSGGRDEQFFGPGTRLTVL.

Only a few counts were recorded for this clone. The chain uses TRBV11-3 and TRBJ2-1; weak D call: TRBD2 (6 bases). CDR3 length equals 13 residues. Trimming took off 10 bases at V and 7 bases at J, with 17 bases between the two ends. In germline, CDR1 is SGHNT, CDR2 YENEEA. The CDR3 coding sequence is TGTGCCACCCGGGACTTCACGGGGAATGAGCAGTTCTTC. It codes for CATRDFTGNEQFF.

This chain uses TRBV2 with TRBJ2-1; the D is unclear. Between the trimmed V and J ends, which lost 10 bases and 6 bases, there was a span of 13 bases. The germline V gene encodes CDR1 SNHLY and CDR2 FYNNEI. This CDR3 is 12 amino acids long. CDR3 coding DNA: TGTGCCACCAGGTCAGGCTCCAATGAGCAGTTCTTC. It is translated as CATRSGSNEQFF.

The chain links TRBV15 to TRBJ1-1; D gene ambiguous. The length of the CDR3 is 15 residues. The V and J ends lost 4 bases and 0 bases respectively, with 12 bases between them. Germline-derived CDR1 and CDR2 are LNHNV and YYDKDF (reference sequence). The CDR3 here is CATSKGRVLNTEAFF. The CDR3 DNA reads TGTGCCACCAGCAAAGGGAGGGTATTGAACACTGAAGCTTTCTTT.

This clone has more than one count but fewer than ten. The chain recombines TRBV5-1 with TRBJ2-1; no clear D gene. The CDR3 loop spans 16 amino acids. V shed 0 bases and J shed 6 bases, with 16 bases lying between them. Per the germline V gene, CDR1 is SGHRS and CDR2 is YFSETQ. In DNA form, the CDR3 reads TGCGCCAGCAGCTTGGCCTGGGGTCGGAAAGGCAATGAGCAGTTCTTC. Translated: CASSLAWGRKGNEQFF.

This chain joins TRBV10-3 and TRBJ1-2; D not resolved. CDR1 is ENHRY and CDR2 is SYGVKD in the germline V gene. This CDR3 is 13 amino acids long. Trimming shortened V by 10 bases and J by 2 bases, and 14 bases separated the two germline ends. For the CDR3, the DNA is TGTGCCACCGGGCGGGGTACCAACTATGGCTACACCTTC. Protein sequence: CATGRGTNYGYTF.

This clone was detected a few times. The chain is built from TRBV5-4 and TRBJ1-2, with D uncertain. There are 14 residues in the CDR3. V was cut by 5 bases and J by 4 bases, with 15 bases left in between. Germline assignment: CDR1 SGHNT and CDR2 YYREEE (reference sequence). The CDR3 bases are TGTGCCAGCAGGCAGAAGGGCGGCGCCTATGGCTACACCTTC. Its protein is CASRQKGGAYGYTF.

The chain joins TRBV30 to TRBJ1-1; a possible D gene is TRBD1 (6 bases). This CDR3 spans 12 amino acids. CDR1 is GTSNPN, CDR2 SVGIG, per germline (reference sequence). The ends were cut back, 1 base at V and 9 bases at J, with 12 bases in the middle. The CDR3 DNA is TGTGCCTGGAGTGCTGGGACACTGCAAGCTTTCTTT. Translation gives CAWSAGTLQAFF. Full variable domain (missing parts from reference TRBV30 and TRBJ1-1): SQTIHQWPATLVQPVGSPLSLECTVEGTSNPNLYWYRQAAGRGLQLLFYSVGIGQISSEVPQNLSASRPQDRQFILSSKKLLLSDSGFYLCAWSAGTLQAFFGQGTRLTVV.

The J gene is TRBJ2-5, the V gene TRBV11-2; possible D gene TRBD1, 5 bases. V lost 0 bases, J lost 1 base, and 9 bases lay in between. Germline V CDR1 and CDR2: SGHAT, FQNNGV. There are 15 residues in the CDR3. The CDR3 nucleotides are TGTGCCAGCAGCTTAGATGCAGGGCGCCAAGAGACCCAGTACTTC. Amino acid sequence: CASSLDAGRQETQYF. The variable domain in full, completed from reference TRBV11-2 and TRBJ2-5, reads EAGVAQSPRYKIIEKRQSVAFWCNPISGHATLYWYQQILGQGPKLLIQFQNNGVVDDSQLPKDRFSAERLKGVDSTLKIQPAKLEDSAVYLCASSLDAGRQETQYFGPGTRLLVL.

This clone occurred a few times. Other DNA sequences in this specimen translate into the identical CDR3. CDR3 region: CAWSVGGTAGNTIYF. Written as DNA, the CDR3 is TGTGCCTGGAGTGTAGGTGGAACAGCTGGAAACACCATATATTTT. This chain uses TRBV30 with TRBJ1-3; no clear D gene. CDR1 and CDR2 (germline): GTSNPN, SVGIG (reference sequence). The CDR3 has 15 amino acids. Trimming removed 0 bases from V and 2 bases from J, with 11 bases in between.

A few counts support this clone. CDR3 loop: CSVSTGPPDTQYF. CDR3 sequence (DNA): TGCAGCGTTTCGACAGGGCCGCCAGATACGCAGTATTTT. V and J are TRBV29-1 and TRBJ2-3; 7 bases map to TRBD1. Unmatched junction bases numbered 6, after V lost 5 bases and J lost 4 bases. This CDR3 is built from 13 residues. CDR1 is SQVTM, CDR2 ANQGSEA, per germline.

The rearrangement links TRBV29-1 to TRBJ2-1; TRBD1 aligns across 8 bases. The ends lost 2 bases at V and 4 bases at J; junction bases unmatched: 7. Germline lookup yields CDR1 SQVTM and CDR2 ANQGSEA. The CDR3 has 15 amino acids. The CDR3 protein is CSVEFAGGSYNEQFF. In DNA, the CDR3 is TGCAGCGTTGAATTCGCAGGGGGCAGTTACAATGAGCAGTTCTTC.

The chain combines TRBV5-4 with TRBJ2-3; D possibly uses TRBD1 or TRBD2 (5 bases each). The CDR3 covers 15 residues. In germline, CDR1 is SGHNT, CDR2 YYREEE (reference sequence). Trimming took 0 bases from V and 2 from J, leaving 10 bases between them. The CDR3 sequence is CASSLVWGTTDTQYF. Written as DNA, the CDR3 is TGTGCCAGCAGCTTGGTGTGGGGGACCACAGATACGCAGTATTTT.

The chain carries TRBV11-2 and TRBJ2-7, with 10 bases lining up with TRBD1. CDR3 length: 13 amino acids. Germline CDR1 SGHAT, CDR2 FQNNGV. Trimming cost V 5 bases and J 5 bases; bases outside gene matches: 3. CDR3 sequence (DNA): TGTGCCAGCAGCCGGGACAGGGGCCACGAGCAGTACTTC. Translated: CASSRDRGHEQYF.